This T cell receptor beta chain was found in a study of CD8+CD57+ T cells in acquired aplastic anemia. In the study overall: As sequenced from healthy donors, CD4+ cells averaged about 9.8 million reads. Study-wide results and limits: Common to patients and controls were twenty-nine CD8+ CDR3 sequences.

CDR1 is SGDLS and CDR2 is YYNGEE in the germline V gene. The CDR3 is made up of 15 amino acids. V was trimmed by 4 bases and J by 3 bases, leaving 16 bases between them. It was genomic DNA that served as the template for profiling TCR beta VDJ and CDR3. A single record per CDR3 protein comes from TCRdb applying MiXCR to the reads. The sample carries some 410,000 distinct CDR3 sequences, approximately 70% recorded once. Concerning this clonotype: Its cognate antigen is unknown.

The chain uses TRBV9 and TRBJ2-5, with D hard to call. The sample was sorted CD4+, CD8+, or CD8+CD57+ T cells (not recorded which) from PBMCs. This receptor was identified in a human donor in good health, serving as a control. CDR3 protein: CASSRDPLMKETQYF. Written as DNA, the CDR3 is TGTGCCAGCAGCAGAGACCCATTAATGAAAGAGACCCAGTACTTC.